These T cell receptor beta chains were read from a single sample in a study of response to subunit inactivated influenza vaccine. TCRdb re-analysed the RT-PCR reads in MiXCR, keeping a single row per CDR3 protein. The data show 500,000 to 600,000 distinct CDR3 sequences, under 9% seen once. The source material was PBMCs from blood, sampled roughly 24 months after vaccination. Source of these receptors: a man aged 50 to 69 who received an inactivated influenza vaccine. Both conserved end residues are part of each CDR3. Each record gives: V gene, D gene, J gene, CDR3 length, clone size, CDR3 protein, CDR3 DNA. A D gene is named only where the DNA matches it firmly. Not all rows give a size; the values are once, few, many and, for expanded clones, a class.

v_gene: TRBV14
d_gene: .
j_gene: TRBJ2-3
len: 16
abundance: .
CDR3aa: CASSQLTGVGTDTQYF
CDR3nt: TGTGCCAGCAGCCAATTGACGGGAGTAGGCACAGATACGCAGTATTTT

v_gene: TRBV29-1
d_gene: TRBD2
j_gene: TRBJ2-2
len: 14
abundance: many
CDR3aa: CSVLAGAGTGELFF
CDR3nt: TGCAGCGTACTAGCGGGAGCGGGCACCGGGGAGCTGTTTTTT

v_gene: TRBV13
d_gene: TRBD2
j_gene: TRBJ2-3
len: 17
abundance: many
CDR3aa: CASSLRVGLAGEGTQYF
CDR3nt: TGTGCCAGCAGTCTAAGGGTCGGACTAGCGGGAGAGGGTACGCAGTATTTT

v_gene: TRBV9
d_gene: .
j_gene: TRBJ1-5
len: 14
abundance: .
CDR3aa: CARSAGGGNQPQHF
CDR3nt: TGTGCCCGCAGCGCTGGGGGTGGCAATCAGCCCCAGCATTTT

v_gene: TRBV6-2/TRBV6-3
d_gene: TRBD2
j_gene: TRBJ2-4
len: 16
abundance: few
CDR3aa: CASSPGPGGAKNIQYF
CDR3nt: TGTGCCAGCAGTCCTGGGCCGGGAGGAGCCAAAAACATTCAGTACTTC

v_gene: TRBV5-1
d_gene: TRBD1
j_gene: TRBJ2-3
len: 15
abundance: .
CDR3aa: CASSVQGKVSDTQYF
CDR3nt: TGCGCCAGCAGCGTACAGGGGAAAGTCTCAGATACGCAGTATTTT

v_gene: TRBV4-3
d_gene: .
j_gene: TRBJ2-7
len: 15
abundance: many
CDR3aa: CASSQGSVGTYEQYF
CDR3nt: TGCGCCAGCAGCCAAGGATCCGTTGGTACCTACGAGCAGTACTTC

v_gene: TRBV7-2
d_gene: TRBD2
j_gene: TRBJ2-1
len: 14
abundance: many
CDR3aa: CASSVRTSGNEQFF
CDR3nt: TGTGCCAGCAGCGTCAGGACTAGCGGCAATGAGCAGTTCTTC

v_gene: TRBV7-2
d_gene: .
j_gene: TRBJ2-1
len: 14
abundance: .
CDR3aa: CASSLMRQGNEQFF
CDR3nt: TGTGCCAGCAGCTTAATGCGCCAGGGCAATGAGCAGTTCTTC

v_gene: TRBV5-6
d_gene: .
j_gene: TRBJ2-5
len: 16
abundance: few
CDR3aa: CASSSGPPGGSETQYF
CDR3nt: TGTGCCAGCAGTTCCGGCCCTCCAGGAGGGAGTGAGACCCAGTACTTC

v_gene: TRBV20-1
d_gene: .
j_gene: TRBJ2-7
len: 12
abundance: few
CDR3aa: CSARPGIYEQYF
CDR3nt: TGCAGTGCCAGGCCAGGAATTTACGAGCAGTACTTC

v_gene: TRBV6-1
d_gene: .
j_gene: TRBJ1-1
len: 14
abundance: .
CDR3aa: CASSTTTGNTEAFF
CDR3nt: TGTGCCAGCAGTACAACAACAGGGAACACTGAAGCTTTCTTT

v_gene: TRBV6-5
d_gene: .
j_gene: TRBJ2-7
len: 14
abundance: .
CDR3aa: CASSYTRDTYEQYF
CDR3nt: TGTGCCAGCAGTTACACCCGCGACACCTACGAGCAGTACTTC

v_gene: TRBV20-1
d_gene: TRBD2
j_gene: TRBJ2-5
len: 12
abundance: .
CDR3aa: CSAGRGEETQYF
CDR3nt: TGCAGTGCTGGGCGGGGGGAAGAGACCCAGTACTTC

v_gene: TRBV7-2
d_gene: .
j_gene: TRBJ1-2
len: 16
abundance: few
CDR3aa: CASSLDRQRAGSGYTF
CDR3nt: TGTGCCAGCAGCTTAGACCGTCAGCGGGCTGGATCGGGCTACACCTTC

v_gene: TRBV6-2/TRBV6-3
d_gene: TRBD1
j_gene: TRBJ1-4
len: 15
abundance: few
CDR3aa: CASSGRTGLREKLFF
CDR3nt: TGTGCCAGCAGTGGCCGGACAGGACTACGGGAAAAACTGTTTTTT

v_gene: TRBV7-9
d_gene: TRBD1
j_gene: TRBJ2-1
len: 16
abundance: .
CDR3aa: CASRRQGGSSYNEQFF
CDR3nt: TGTGCCAGCAGAAGACAGGGCGGAAGCTCCTACAATGAGCAGTTCTTC

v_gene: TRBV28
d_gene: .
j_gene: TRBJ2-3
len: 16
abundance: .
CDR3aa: CASSVGVLTRTDTQYF
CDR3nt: TGTGCCAGCAGTGTAGGAGTGCTGACGCGCACAGATACGCAGTATTTT

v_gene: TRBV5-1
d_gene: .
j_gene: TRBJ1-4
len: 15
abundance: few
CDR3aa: CASSLDTGLSRKLFF
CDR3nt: TGCGCCAGCAGCTTGGACACGGGGTTGAGTAGGAAACTGTTTTTT

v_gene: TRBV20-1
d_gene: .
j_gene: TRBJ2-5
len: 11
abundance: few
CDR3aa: CSVEGVETQYF
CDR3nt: TGCAGTGTGGAGGGGGTAGAGACCCAGTACTTC

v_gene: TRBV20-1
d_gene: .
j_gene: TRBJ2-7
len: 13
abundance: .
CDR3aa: CSATRSPLYEQYF
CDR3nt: TGCAGTGCTACCAGGAGCCCCCTCTACGAGCAGTACTTC

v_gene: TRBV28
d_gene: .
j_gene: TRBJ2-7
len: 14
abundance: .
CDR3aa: CASSVAPVPYEQYF
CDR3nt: TGTGCCAGCAGCGTTGCCCCGGTCCCCTACGAGCAGTACTTC

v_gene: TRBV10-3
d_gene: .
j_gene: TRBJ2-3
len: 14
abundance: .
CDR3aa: CAIRGPTATDTQYF
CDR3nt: TGTGCCATCAGGGGACCTACAGCCACAGATACGCAGTATTTT

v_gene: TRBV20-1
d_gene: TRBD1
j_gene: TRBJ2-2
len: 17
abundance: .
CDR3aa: CSARDLVGQTNTGELFF
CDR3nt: TGCAGTGCTAGAGATCTGGTGGGACAGACCAACACCGGGGAGCTGTTTTTT

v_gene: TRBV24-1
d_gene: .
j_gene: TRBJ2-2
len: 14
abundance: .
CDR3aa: CATSEPSSPGELFF
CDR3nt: TGTGCCACCAGTGAACCTTCATCGCCCGGGGAGCTGTTTTTT

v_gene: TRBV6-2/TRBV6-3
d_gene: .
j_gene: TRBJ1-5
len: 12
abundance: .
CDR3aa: CASRLPNQPQHF
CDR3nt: TGTGCCAGCAGGCTCCCCAATCAGCCCCAGCATTTT

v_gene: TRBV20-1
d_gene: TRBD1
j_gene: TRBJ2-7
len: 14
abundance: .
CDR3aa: CSARGQGGAYEQYF
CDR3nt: TGCAGTGCACGTGGACAGGGGGGGGCCTACGAGCAGTACTTC

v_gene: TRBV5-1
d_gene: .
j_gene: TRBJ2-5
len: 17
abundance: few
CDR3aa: CASSLGASGRQKETQYF
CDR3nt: TGCGCCAGCAGCCTTGGTGCGTCGGGACGACAAAAAGAGACCCAGTACTTC

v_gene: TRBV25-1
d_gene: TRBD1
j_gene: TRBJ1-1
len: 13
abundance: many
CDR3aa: CASSGQGITEAFF
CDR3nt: TGTGCCAGCAGTGGACAGGGGATCACTGAAGCTTTCTTT

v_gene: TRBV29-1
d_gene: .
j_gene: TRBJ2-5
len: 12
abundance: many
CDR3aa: CSVAVTQETQYF
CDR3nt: TGCAGCGTTGCGGTTACACAAGAGACCCAGTACTTC

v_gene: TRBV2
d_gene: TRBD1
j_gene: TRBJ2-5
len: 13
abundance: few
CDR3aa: CASIGDREETQYF
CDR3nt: TGTGCCAGCATAGGGGACAGGGAAGAGACCCAGTACTTC

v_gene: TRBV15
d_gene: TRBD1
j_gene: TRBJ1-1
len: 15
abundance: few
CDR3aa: CATSSRQGLNTEAFF
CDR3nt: TGTGCCACCAGCAGTAGACAGGGGTTGAACACTGAAGCTTTCTTT

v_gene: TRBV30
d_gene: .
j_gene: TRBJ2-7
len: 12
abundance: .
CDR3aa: CAWSVQGYEQYF
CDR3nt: TGTGCCTGGAGTGTACAGGGTTACGAGCAGTACTTC

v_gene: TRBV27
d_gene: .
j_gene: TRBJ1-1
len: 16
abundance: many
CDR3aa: CASSLSRYGENTEAFF
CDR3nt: TGTGCCAGCAGTTTATCCCGGTATGGGGAGAACACTGAAGCTTTCTTT

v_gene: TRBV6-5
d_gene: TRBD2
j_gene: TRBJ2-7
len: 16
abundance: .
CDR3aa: CASSYPGTSGTYEQYF
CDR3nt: TGTGCCAGCAGTTACCCCGGGACTAGCGGGACCTACGAGCAGTACTTC

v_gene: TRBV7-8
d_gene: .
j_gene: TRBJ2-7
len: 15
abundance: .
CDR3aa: CASSQLTDLSYEQYF
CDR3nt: TGTGCCAGCAGCCAATTGACGGATCTCTCCTACGAGCAGTACTTC

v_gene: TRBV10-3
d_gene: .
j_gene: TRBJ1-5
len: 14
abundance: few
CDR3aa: CAISETAGTQPQHF
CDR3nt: TGTGCCATCAGTGAGACAGCTGGGACTCAGCCCCAGCATTTT

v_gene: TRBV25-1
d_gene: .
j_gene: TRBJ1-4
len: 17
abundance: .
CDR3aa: CASSERQFDATNEKLFF
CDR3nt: TGTGCCAGCAGTGAACGCCAGTTTGACGCAACTAATGAAAAACTGTTTTTT

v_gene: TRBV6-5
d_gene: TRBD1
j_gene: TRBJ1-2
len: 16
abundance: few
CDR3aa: CASSSPGGEANYGYTF
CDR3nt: TGTGCCAGCAGTTCCCCAGGGGGCGAAGCTAACTATGGCTACACCTTC

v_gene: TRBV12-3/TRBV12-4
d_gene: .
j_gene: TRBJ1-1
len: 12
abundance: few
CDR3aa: CASSPGRLKAFF
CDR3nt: TGTGCCAGCAGTCCGGGACGGTTGAAAGCTTTCTTT

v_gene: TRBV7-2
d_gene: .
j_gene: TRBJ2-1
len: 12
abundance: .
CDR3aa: CASSFGLGEQFF
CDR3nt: TGTGCCAGCAGCTTCGGGCTTGGTGAGCAGTTCTTC

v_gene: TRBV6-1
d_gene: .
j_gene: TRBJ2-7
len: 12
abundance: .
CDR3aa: CASSESRNEQYF
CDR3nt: TGTGCCAGCAGTGAAAGCAGGAACGAGCAGTACTTC

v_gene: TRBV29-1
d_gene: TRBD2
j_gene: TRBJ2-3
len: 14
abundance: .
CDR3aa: CSLARAGVVDTQYF
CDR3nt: TGCAGCCTTGCGCGAGCGGGGGTGGTAGATACGCAGTATTTT

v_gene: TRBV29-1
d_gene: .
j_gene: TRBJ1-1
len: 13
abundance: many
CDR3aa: CSVVMRGWPEAFF
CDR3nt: TGCAGCGTTGTGATGAGAGGTTGGCCTGAAGCTTTCTTT

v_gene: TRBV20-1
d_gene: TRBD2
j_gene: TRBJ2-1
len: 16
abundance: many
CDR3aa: CSARDLAGTSYNEQFF
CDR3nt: TGCAGTGCTAGGGACCTAGCGGGCACCTCCTACAATGAGCAGTTCTTC